This TCR beta chain originates from a study of cytotoxic CD8 clonotypes in ibrutinib-treated CLL. The CDR3 runs to 18 residues. The germline gives CDR1 LNHDA, CDR2 SQIVND (reference sequence). V trimming: 5 bases; J trimming: 1 base; junction bases outside the gene matches: 7. Clones were sequenced by immunoSEQ multiplex PCR, and TCRdb holds only the in-frame ones, with some missing. In the table there are roughly 150,000 clones, under 90% of which are singletons. The chain combines TRBV19 with TRBJ2-1; 14 nucleotides line up with TRBD2. Source: PBMCs, taken after 24 months of ibrutinib treatment. This receptor was taken from a human donor with chronic lymphocytic leukemia. The CDR3 coding sequence is TGTGCCAGTAGTCGGGGACTAGCGGGAGCCGGTTCCTACAATGAGCAGTTCTTC. Translation gives CASSRGLAGAGSYNEQFF. Based on the CDR3 plus reference TRBV19 and TRBJ2-1, the full variable domain is DGGITQSPKYLFRKEGQNVTLSCEQNLNHDAMYWYRQDPGQGLRLIYYSQIVNDFQKGDIAEGYSVSREKKESFPLTVTSAQKNPTAFYLCASSRGLAGAGSYNEQFFGPGTRLTVL.